This TCR beta chain was profiled in a study of T-cell reconstitution after alpha-beta-depleted transplantation in children. Study-wide points: Surviving recipient T cells and thymic progenitors produced the high day-60 TCRbeta diversity seen in some patients. The study reportedly traced alpha-beta T cells about two months after transplant to several hundred expanded graft clones. Newly generated T cells supplied most T-cell counts and diversity one year post-transplant.

Unique molecular identifiers were incorporated into the prepared TCRbeta library. In TCRdb, the PCR reads were re-called with MiXCR into one record per CDR3 protein. The table has about 420,000 distinct CDR3 sequences, about a sixth seen once. This clonotype was seen only a few times. The antigen remains undetermined. The CDR3 is made up of 18 amino acids. Trimming took off 5 bases at V and 0 bases at J, with 20 bases between the two ends. The V call is TRBV12-3 or TRBV12-4, the J call TRBJ2-1; no reliable D call. This sample comprised PBMCs, mostly from graft donor cells, obtained 360 days after TCRalphabeta/CD19-depleted stem cell transplant. The sequence derives from a boy less than two years old who had a stem cell transplant for Wiskott-Aldrich syndrome, so the T cells may come from the graft donor. As DNA, the CDR3 is TGTGCCAGCAGTAACCCTCACCAAATCCAGAGCTCCTACAATGAGCAGTTCTTC. Residues: CASSNPHQIQSSYNEQFF.